These T cell receptor beta chains were read from a single sample in a study of regulatory T cells in long-lasting Graves disease. MiXCR was run by TCRdb on the multiplex PCR reads, yielding one entry per CDR3 protein. The sample records some 500,000 distinct CDR3 sequences, 15% to 20% being singletons. These data also formed part of another study, on T cells in Graves' hyperthyroidism and ophthalmopathy.

Here the sequenced sample was peripheral blood mononuclear cells (PBMCs), taken at new diagnosis, from a patient treated with antithyroid drugs. The receptors shown here come from a woman aged 35-60 years with Graves disease. Both conserved end residues are part of each CDR3. D genes are given only for firm matches. Some rows have no size entry. The others give once, few or many, or a class for an expanded clone.

CDR3 length	D gene	clone size	J gene	V gene	CDR3 protein	CDR3 DNA
14	.	.	TRBJ2-7	TRBV6-1	CASCRGRVDDEQYF	TGTGCCAGCTGCCGGGGCAGGGTTGATGACGAGCAGTACTTC
16	.	few	TRBJ1-6	TRBV25-1	CASRGSGGRIGSPLHF	TGTGCCAGCAGGGGTTCGGGAGGAAGAATAGGATCACCCCTCCACTTT
17	TRBD1	.	TRBJ2-2	TRBV19	CASSIAPRTGGPGELFF	TGTGCCAGTAGTATAGCCCCACGGACAGGGGGTCCCGGGGAGCTGTTTTTT
12	.	many	TRBJ1-1	TRBV7-8	CASNGGFTEAFF	TGTGCCAGCAACGGAGGGTTCACTGAAGCTTTCTTT
13	.	many	TRBJ1-1	TRBV28	CASSLLVNTEAFF	TGTGCCAGCAGCTTATTGGTGAACACTGAAGCTTTCTTT
15	.	many	TRBJ1-2	TRBV20-1	CSTRDPQFPSRGYTF	TGCAGTACTAGAGATCCCCAATTCCCCTCGCGGGGCTACACCTTC
14	.	.	TRBJ1-4	TRBV7-9	CASSLEQVNEKLFF	TGTGCCAGCAGCTTAGAACAGGTTAATGAAAAACTGTTTTTT
17	TRBD1	many	TRBJ1-2	TRBV6-2/TRBV6-3	CASSYETGPKTPYGYTF	TGTGCCAGCAGTTACGAGACAGGGCCGAAAACACCCTATGGCTACACCTTC
21	.	.	TRBJ2-1	TRBV11-3	CASSLRQAIGTSPNPYNEQFF	TGTGCCAGCAGCTTACGGCAGGCGATCGGGACCTCACCTAATCCCTACAATGAGCAGTTCTTC
13	.	many	TRBJ1-2	TRBV3-1	CASSQVETGGYTF	TGTGCCAGCAGCCAAGTTGAGACTGGCGGCTACACCTTC
15	.	many	TRBJ2-3	TRBV29-1	CSSAPSSRPTDTQYF	TGCAGCTCCGCCCCGAGCAGCCGACCCACAGATACGCAGTATTTT